Below, one T cell receptor (beta chain) is given with its context. Terminally differentiated effector memory CD45RA+ cells were excluded from the naive CD8 cells, which were CD45RO-negative and positively selected for CCR7. Donors comprised only Caucasian adults living in Nashville, Tennessee. Measured with immunoSEQ multiplex PCR; TCRdb has only the in-frame clones, and not every one. The sample shows some 2.1 million clones, roughly 94% of them seen only once. The record originates from a study of shared clonotypes between healthy human individuals. Germline CDR1 is MGHRA and CDR2 is YSYEKL. V was pared by 4 bases and J by 6 bases, with 14 bases between. This CDR3 has 14 amino acids.

The chain has TRBV4-1 and TRBJ2-3; a weak D match, TRBD2 (6 bases). The sample consisted of naive CD8+ T cells sorted from blood. This clonotype was sampled from a man younger than 30 in good health. This CDR3 is CASSLERAGDTQYF. The DNA for the CDR3 is TGCGCCAGCAGCCTAGAGCGGGCGGGGGATACGCAGTATTTT.